One sample yielded the 26 T cell receptor beta chains listed below, sequenced in a study of cytomegalovirus exposure and HLA in healthy donors. Sequencing used immunoSEQ multiplex PCR; TCRdb keeps in-frame clones, though not all of them. The data show 250,000 to 400,000 clones, 88% seen once. Source material: PBMCs. The receptors shown here come from a man aged 30 to 39 in good health and CMV-seronegative.

The V gene is TRBV7-2, the J gene TRBJ2-5; TRBD2 matches 14 bases. The CDR3 length is 16 residues. CDR1 and CDR2 from the germline V gene are SGHTA and FQGNSA. V trimming: 4 bases; J trimming: 4 bases; junction bases outside the gene matches: 5. For the CDR3, the DNA is TGTGCCAGCAGCTCCACCGGACTAGCGGGGGGAGAGACCCAGTACTTC. Translating it yields CASSSTGLAGGETQYF.

The rearrangement joins TRBV7-9 to TRBJ1-2; 7 bases fit TRBD1. Germline assignment: CDR1 SEHNR and CDR2 FQNEAQ (reference sequence). The J segment lost 7 bases and the V segment lost 3 bases, leaving 5 bases of the junction unmatched. The CDR3 has 13 residues. The CDR3 coding sequence is TGTGCCAGCAGCTTTCCAGGGGGGATTGGCTACACCTTC. Amino acid sequence: CASSFPGGIGYTF.

This clone was found once. V and J are TRBV4-1 and TRBJ2-7; no definite D call. The CDR3 runs 13 residues. V lost 0 bases and J lost 4, with 7 bases in between. Germline CDR1 MGHRA, CDR2 YSYEKL. The DNA of the CDR3 is TGCGCCAGCAGCCAAGATACCAGATACGAGCAGTACTTC. Amino acids: CASSQDTRYEQYF.

The CDR3 DNA is TGCGCCAGCAGCCCCCTGGAAACAAGGAGGAACGGTGGAGGCTACACCTTC. Protein sequence: CASSPLETRRNGGGYTF. The rearrangement joins TRBV4-3 to TRBJ1-2, with D hard to call. V gave up 4 bases and J gave up 8 bases, with 26 bases separating them. Looked up from germline, CDR1 is LGHNA and CDR2 is YSLEER. The CDR3 loop spans 17 amino acids.

The rearrangement joins TRBV7-2 to TRBJ2-3; possibly TRBD2 for D (7 bases). The CDR3 has 15 residues. Trimming removed 5 bases at V and 6 bases at J, with 18 bases between. Germline V gene lookup returns CDR1 SGHTA and CDR2 FQGNSA. Here the CDR3 DNA reads TGTGCCAGCAGCCACCTAAGGGGGGGATGGGATACGCAGTATTTT. Protein product: CASSHLRGGWDTQYF.

The chain uses TRBV19 and TRBJ1-4; tentative D call: TRBD1 (6 bases). The CDR3 is 12 residues long. Deletions cut 9 bases from V and 6 bases from J, with 11 bases between. The germline CDR1 and CDR2 sequences are LNHDA and SQIVND (reference sequence). This chain's CDR3 is CASRGGDEKLFF. Written as DNA, the CDR3 is TGTGCCAGCAGGGGTGGGGATGAAAAACTGTTTTTT.

The genes are TRBV5-1 and TRBJ2-1; 13 bases map to TRBD2. Germline V gene lookup returns CDR1 SGHRS and CDR2 YFSETQ. CDR3 size: 15 residues. J was trimmed by 9 bases and V by 5 bases; bases with no gene match: 8. The CDR3, as DNA: TGCGCCAGCAGGCCCACTAGCGGGGGGGCCGGTGAGCAGTTCTTC. It encodes CASRPTSGGAGEQFF.

The V and J genes are TRBV15 and TRBJ1-2; 10 nucleotides align to TRBD1. J lost 6 bases, V lost 3 bases, and 10 bases had no gene match. Per germline, CDR1 LNHNV and CDR2 YYDKDF (reference sequence). This CDR3 comprises 16 residues. This CDR3 is CATSSTLGQGEDGYTF. In nucleotides, the CDR3 is TGTGCCACCAGCAGTACCCTTGGACAGGGGGAAGATGGCTACACCTTC.

This clone was seen more than once but under ten times. V gene TRBV18 combines with J gene TRBJ2-7; 8 positions agree with TRBD2. Per germline, CDR1 KGHSH and CDR2 LQKENI. The CDR3 covers 16 residues. V shed 5 bases and J 5 bases; nucleotides not matched to a gene: 14. The CDR3 nucleotides read TGTGCCAGCTCAAATTCTCGGGGGGGCCTTAACAACGAGCAGTACTTC. It yields the protein CASSNSRGGLNNEQYF.

This chain connects TRBV7-6 to TRBJ2-3; TRBD2 matches 12 bases. Looked up from germline, CDR1 is SGHVS and CDR2 is FNYEAQ. The CDR3 runs 16 residues. Trimming removed 1 base from V and 6 bases from J; junction bases left unmatched: 5. The CDR3 sequence is CASSLELAGGTDTQYF. CDR3 in DNA: TGTGCCAGCAGCTTAGAACTAGCGGGGGGAACCGATACGCAGTATTTT.

This clone was counted a single time. The chain is built from TRBV6-5 and TRBJ2-4, with 8 nucleotides matching TRBD1. From germline, CDR1 is MNHEY and CDR2 SVGAGI. V lost 5 bases, J lost 7 bases, and 4 bases stayed unmatched. The CDR3 totals 13 residues. CDR3 residues: CASSARGRNIQYF. CDR3 bases: TGTGCCAGCAGTGCCAGGGGGCGGAACATTCAGTACTTC.

The rearrangement uses TRBV19 and TRBJ1-1; 7 bases are a match to TRBD1. Germline values: CDR1 LNHDA, CDR2 SQIVND (reference sequence). V trimming: 0 bases; J trimming: 4 bases; junction bases outside the gene matches: 5. The CDR3 runs 15 residues. CDR3 DNA sequence: TGTGCCAGTAGTATAGATGCAGGGGGTGGCACTGAAGCTTTCTTT. It translates to CASSIDAGGGTEAFF.

The J gene is TRBJ2-1, the V gene TRBV7-9; maybe TRBD1 (6 bases). The CDR3 spans 17 residues. Germline CDR1 SEHNR, CDR2 FQNEAQ (reference sequence). Deletions cut 1 base from V and 0 bases from J, with 13 bases between. The CDR3 loop is CASSLEGGQPSYNEQFF. The CDR3 DNA sequence: TGTGCCAGCAGCTTAGAAGGCGGACAGCCCTCCTACAATGAGCAGTTCTTC.

The rearrangement joins TRBV11-3 to TRBJ2-3, with 7 bases identical to TRBD2. Germline V gene sequence: CDR1 SGHNT, CDR2 YENEEA. The CDR3 runs 14 residues. Trimming at V came to 3 bases and at J to 1 base, leaving 1 base not matched to a gene. The CDR3 sequence is CASSLAGGTDTQYF. The CDR3 DNA sequence: TGTGCCAGCAGCTTGGCGGGGGGCACAGATACGCAGTATTTT.

This rearrangement joins TRBV7-9 to TRBJ2-3; weak D call: TRBD1 (6 bases). The CDR3 runs to 14 residues. Germline V CDR1 and CDR2: SEHNR, FQNEAQ (reference sequence). Between the trimmed V and J ends, which lost 2 bases and 7 bases, there was a span of 13 bases. As DNA, the CDR3 is TGTGCCAGCAGCTTAACACAGGGTACGAATACGCAGTATTTT. This sequence encodes CASSLTQGTNTQYF.

This clone was recorded a few times. This rearrangement joins TRBV27 to TRBJ1-2; 8 bases map to TRBD1. The CDR3 is 14 residues long. Germline-derived CDR1 and CDR2 are MNHEY and SMNVEV (reference sequence). The V and J ends lost 6 bases and 8 bases, in that order; junction bases with no gene match: 11. CDR3 sequence: CASSKAGTGGGYTF. CDR3 bases: TGTGCCAGCAGCAAGGCCGGGACAGGTGGCGGCTACACCTTC.

This clone was observed a single time. J is TRBJ1-2 and V is TRBV5-1; perhaps TRBD1 as D (6 bases). V gave up 3 bases and J gave up 6 bases, with 15 bases separating them. There are 14 residues in the CDR3. Germline CDR1 and CDR2: SGHRS and YFSETQ. The CDR3 DNA sequence: TGCGCCAGCAGCTCGACAGGTGATTGGGATGGCTACACCTTC. Protein: CASSSTGDWDGYTF.

This chain connects TRBV19 to TRBJ1-5, with 8 bases fitting TRBD1. The CDR3 covers 15 residues. Germline CDR1 and CDR2: LNHDA and SQIVND (reference sequence). V shed 1 base and J 4 bases; nucleotides not matched to a gene: 3. CDR3 in DNA: TGTGCCAGTAGTATAGTCCAGGGGGCAAATCAGCCCCAGCATTTT. Encoded protein: CASSIVQGANQPQHF.

CDR3 sequence reads: CASSLAGGGSVTEAFF. Written as DNA, the CDR3 is TGTGCCAGCAGCTTGGCCGGGGGAGGTTCGGTTACTGAAGCTTTCTTT. The rearrangement links TRBV5-4 to TRBJ1-1, with a tentative D call TRBD1 (5 bases). CDR1 and CDR2 (germline): SGHNT, YYREEE (reference sequence). V lost 0 bases to trimming and J lost 5 bases, with 17 bases between them. The CDR3 is 16 amino acids.

The chain uses TRBV9 and TRBJ1-2, with a weak D call TRBD1 (5 bases). CDR3 size: 12 residues. Germline CDR1 and CDR2: SGDLS and YYNGEE. Between the trimmed V and J ends, which lost 4 bases and 8 bases, there was a span of 12 bases. As DNA, the CDR3 is TGTGCCAGCAGCCGTGGGGCTGAGGGCTACACCTTC. Encoded protein: CASSRGAEGYTF.

The chain carries TRBV5-8 and TRBJ2-4; D possibly corresponds to TRBD1 (5 bases). V was trimmed by 3 bases and J by 0 bases, leaving 10 bases between them. The CDR3 length is 15 residues. Germline V gene lookup returns CDR1 SGHTS and CDR2 YDEGEE. CDR3 sequence (DNA): TGTGCCAGCAGCTGGTCCCAGGGAGCCAAAAACATTCAGTACTTC. It is translated as CASSWSQGAKNIQYF.

The chain joins TRBV9 to TRBJ2-1; 11 bases agree with TRBD1. V lost 4 bases, J lost 3 bases, and 6 bases stayed unmatched. The CDR3 is made up of 16 amino acids. Germline CDR1 reads SGDLS; CDR2 reads YYNGEE. Here the CDR3 reads CASSPRGTGGYNEQFF. The CDR3 bases are TGTGCCAGCAGCCCCCGAGGGACAGGGGGCTACAATGAGCAGTTCTTC.

V usage is TRBV4-1 and J usage is TRBJ2-1, with D possibly being TRBD2 (6 bases). The CDR3 runs 15 residues. The germline V gene encodes CDR1 MGHRA and CDR2 YSYEKL. Between the trimmed V and J ends, which lost 2 bases and 4 bases, there was a span of 12 bases. Here the CDR3 reads CASSQLGLDYNEQFF. The CDR3 bases are TGCGCCAGCAGCCAACTGGGACTGGATTACAATGAGCAGTTCTTC.

The rearrangement joins TRBV10-3 to TRBJ2-7, with D possibly matching TRBD1 (6 bases). This CDR3 region has 13 residues. V lost 4 bases and J 6 bases, leaving 13 bases between the germline ends. Germline V gene lookup returns CDR1 ENHRY and CDR2 SYGVKD. CDR3 in DNA: TGTGCCATCAGTGGGTACGACAGGTTCGAGCAGTACTTC. Encoded protein: CAISGYDRFEQYF.

The chain recombines TRBV27 with TRBJ1-5; no clear D gene. Deletions cut 0 bases from V and 1 base from J, with 22 bases between. The CDR3 loop spans 20 amino acids. The germline CDR1 and CDR2 sequences are MNHEY and SMNVEV (reference sequence). The CDR3 DNA follows: TGTGCCAGCAGTTTATCGGGAGGCCCGAAAGGGTCTTACAGCAATCAGCCCCAGCATTTT. This sequence encodes CASSLSGGPKGSYSNQPQHF.

The chain recombines TRBV14 with TRBJ1-2; 9 nucleotides line up with TRBD1. With V trimmed by 4 bases and J by 4 bases, 1 base remained unmatched. This CDR3 region has 13 residues. Germline CDR1 and CDR2: SGHDN and FVKESK. The DNA for the CDR3 is TGTGCCAGCAGCCTGACAGGGGGCTATGGCTACACCTTC. Protein: CASSLTGGYGYTF.